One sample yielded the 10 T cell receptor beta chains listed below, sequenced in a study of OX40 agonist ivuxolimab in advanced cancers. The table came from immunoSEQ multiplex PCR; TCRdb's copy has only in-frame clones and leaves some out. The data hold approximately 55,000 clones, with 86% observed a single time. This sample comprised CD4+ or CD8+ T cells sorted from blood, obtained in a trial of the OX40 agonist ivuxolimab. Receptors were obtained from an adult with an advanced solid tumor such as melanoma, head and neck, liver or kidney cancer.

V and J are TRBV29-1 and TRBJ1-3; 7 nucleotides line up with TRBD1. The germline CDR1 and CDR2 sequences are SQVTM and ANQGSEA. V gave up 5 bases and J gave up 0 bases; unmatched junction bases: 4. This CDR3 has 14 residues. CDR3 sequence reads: CSVRQGDSGNTIYF. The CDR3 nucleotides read TGCAGCGTTAGACAGGGAGACTCTGGAAACACCATATATTTT.

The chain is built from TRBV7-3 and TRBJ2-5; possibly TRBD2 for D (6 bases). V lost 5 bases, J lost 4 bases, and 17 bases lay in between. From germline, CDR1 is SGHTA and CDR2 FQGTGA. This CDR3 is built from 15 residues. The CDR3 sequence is CASSTSRTGGETQYF. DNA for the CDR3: TGTGCCAGCAGCACTAGCCGGACGGGCGGAGAGACCCAGTACTTC.

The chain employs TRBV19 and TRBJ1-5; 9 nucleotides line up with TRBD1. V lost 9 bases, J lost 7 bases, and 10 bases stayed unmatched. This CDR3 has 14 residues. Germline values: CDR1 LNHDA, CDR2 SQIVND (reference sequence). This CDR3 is CASRKQGAVQPQHF. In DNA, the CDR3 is TGTGCCAGCCGAAAACAGGGGGCTGTGCAGCCCCAGCATTTT.

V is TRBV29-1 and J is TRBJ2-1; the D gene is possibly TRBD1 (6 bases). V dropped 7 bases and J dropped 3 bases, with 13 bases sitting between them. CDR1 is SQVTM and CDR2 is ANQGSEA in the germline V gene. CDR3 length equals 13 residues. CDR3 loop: CSGNRDIYNEQFF. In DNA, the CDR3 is TGCAGCGGGAACAGGGATATCTACAATGAGCAGTTCTTC.

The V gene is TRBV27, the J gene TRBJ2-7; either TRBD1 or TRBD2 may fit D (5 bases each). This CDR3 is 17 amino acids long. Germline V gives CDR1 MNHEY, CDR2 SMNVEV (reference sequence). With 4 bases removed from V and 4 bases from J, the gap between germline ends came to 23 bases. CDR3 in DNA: TGTGCCAGCAGTTCCACCTTAAGTGGGGCGCCGGGGTACGAGCAGTACTTC. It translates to CASSSTLSGAPGYEQYF.

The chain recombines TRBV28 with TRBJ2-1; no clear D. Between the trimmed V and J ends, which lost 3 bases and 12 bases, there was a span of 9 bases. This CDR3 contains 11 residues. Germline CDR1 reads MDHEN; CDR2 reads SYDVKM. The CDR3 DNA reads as TGTGCCAGCAGTTTCCGGAGTTGGCAGTTCTTC. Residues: CASSFRSWQFF.

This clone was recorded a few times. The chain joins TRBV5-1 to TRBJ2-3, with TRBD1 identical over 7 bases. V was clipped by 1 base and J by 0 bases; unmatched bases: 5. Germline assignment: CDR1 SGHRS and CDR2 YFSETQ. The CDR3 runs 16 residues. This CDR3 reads CASSLSPGQSTDTQYF. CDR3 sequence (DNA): TGCGCCAGCAGCTTGTCCCCGGGACAGAGCACAGATACGCAGTATTTT.

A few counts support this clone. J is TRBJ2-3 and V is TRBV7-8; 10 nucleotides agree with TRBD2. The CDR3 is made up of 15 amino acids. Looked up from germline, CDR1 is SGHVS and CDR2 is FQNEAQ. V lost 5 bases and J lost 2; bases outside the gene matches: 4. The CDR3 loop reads CASSAAGGNTDTQYF. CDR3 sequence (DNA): TGTGCCAGCAGCGCAGCGGGAGGGAACACAGATACGCAGTATTTT.

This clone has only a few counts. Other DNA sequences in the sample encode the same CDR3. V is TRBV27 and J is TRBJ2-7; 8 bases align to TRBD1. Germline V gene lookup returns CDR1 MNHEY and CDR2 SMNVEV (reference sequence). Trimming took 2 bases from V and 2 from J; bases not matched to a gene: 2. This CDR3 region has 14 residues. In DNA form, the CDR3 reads TGTGCCAGCAGTTTAGACAGGGGACCCTACGAGCAGTACTTC. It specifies CASSLDRGPYEQYF.

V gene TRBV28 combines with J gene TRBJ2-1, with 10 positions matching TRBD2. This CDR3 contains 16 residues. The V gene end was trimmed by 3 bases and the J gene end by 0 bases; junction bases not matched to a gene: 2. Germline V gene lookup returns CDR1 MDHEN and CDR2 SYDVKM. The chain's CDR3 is CASSFSGRASYNEQFF. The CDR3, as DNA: TGTGCCAGCAGTTTCAGCGGGAGGGCCTCCTACAATGAGCAGTTCTTC. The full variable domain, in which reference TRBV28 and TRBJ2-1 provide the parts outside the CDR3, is DVKVTQSSRYLVKRTGEKVFLECVQDMDHENMFWYRQDPGLGLRLIYFSYDVKMKEKGDIPEGYSVSREKKERFSLILESASTNQTSMYLCASSFSGRASYNEQFFGPGTRLTVL.